This T cell receptor (beta chain) was sequenced for a study of radiotherapy plus CTLA-4 blockade in lung cancer. Study-wide context: Disease control reached approximately 30%, with objective responses in about 19%. Findings and limits, study-wide: Blood saw expansion of tumor-derived TCR clones after radiotherapy plus ipilimumab. Early blood T cell clone dynamics reportedly forecast response best, with interferon-beta.

In regard to this clone: What it binds is unknown.

Patients with chemo-refractory metastatic non-small-cell lung cancer received focal radiation plus CTLA-4 blockade with ipilimumab. Using immunoSEQ multiplex PCR, the repertoire was profiled, and TCRdb retains in-frame clones only, with some absent. Seen here are 130,000 or so clones, more than 80% observed once, and the top ten hold over 6%. The CDR3 totals 13 residues. Deletions cut 4 bases from V and 5 bases from J, with 9 bases between. Germline V lookup: CDR1 MNHNS, CDR2 SASEGT. The J gene is TRBJ1-5, the V gene TRBV6-1, with D possibly TRBD1 on 5 matching bases. The sample here was peripheral blood, taken from a patient treated with radiotherapy plus ipilimumab. The sequence was collected from a human donor with non-small cell lung cancer that progressed on radiotherapy plus ipilimumab. The CDR3 DNA follows: TGTGCCAGCAGTGCGGGGCGGGATCAGCCCCAGCATTTT. Residues: CASSAGRDQPQHF.